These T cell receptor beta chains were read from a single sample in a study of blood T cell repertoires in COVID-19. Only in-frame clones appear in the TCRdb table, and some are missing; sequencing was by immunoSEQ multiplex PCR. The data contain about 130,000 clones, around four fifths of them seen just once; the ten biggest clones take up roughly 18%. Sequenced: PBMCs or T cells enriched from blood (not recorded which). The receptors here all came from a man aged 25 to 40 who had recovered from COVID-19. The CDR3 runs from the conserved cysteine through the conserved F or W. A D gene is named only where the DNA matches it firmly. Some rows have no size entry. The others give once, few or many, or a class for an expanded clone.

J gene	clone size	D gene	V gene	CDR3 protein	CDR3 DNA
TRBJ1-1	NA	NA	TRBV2	CASSELATMNTEAFF	TGTGCCAGCAGTGAATTGGCGACTATGAACACTGAAGCTTTCTTT
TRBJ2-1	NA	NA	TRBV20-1	CSANTYNEQFF	TGCAGTGCTAATACTTACAATGAGCAGTTCTTC
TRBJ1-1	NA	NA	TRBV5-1	CASSLEPFGGTEAFF	TGCGCCAGCAGCTTGGAGCCATTCGGAGGGACTGAAGCTTTCTTT
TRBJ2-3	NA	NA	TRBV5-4	CASSYGVAGTDTQYF	TGTGCCAGCAGCTATGGCGTAGCGGGCACAGATACGCAGTATTTT
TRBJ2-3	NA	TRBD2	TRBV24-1	CATSDLMRETDTQYF	TGTGCCACCAGTGATTTGATGCGGGAGACAGATACGCAGTATTTT
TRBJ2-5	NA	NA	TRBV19	CASTPGISETQYF	TGTGCCAGTACCCCCGGGATTTCCGAGACCCAGTACTTC
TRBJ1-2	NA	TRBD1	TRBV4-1	CASSQDWGQGYGYTF	TGCGCCAGCAGCCAAGATTGGGGACAGGGCTATGGCTACACCTTC
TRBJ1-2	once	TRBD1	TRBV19	CASHTGVDGYTF	TGTGCCAGTCATACAGGGGTGGATGGCTACACCTTC
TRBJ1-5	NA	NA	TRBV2	CASNLRGPGRVNQPQHF	TGTGCCAGCAACTTACGAGGTCCGGGGAGGGTCAATCAGCCCCAGCATTTT
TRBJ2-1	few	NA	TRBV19	CASSMGLRYNEQFF	TGTGCCAGTAGTATGGGACTTAGGTACAATGAGCAGTTCTTC
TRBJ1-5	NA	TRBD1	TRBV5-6	CASSLQGQRYSNQPQHF	TGTGCCAGCAGCTTACAGGGGCAGAGATATAGCAATCAGCCCCAGCATTTT